This T cell receptor (beta chain) was sequenced in a study of early T cells in non-severe SARS-CoV-2 infection. Study overall: Chains were not paired, and sequencing was done on bulk RNA from unsorted whole blood.

Whole-study results and caveats: A preference for anti-spike CD8 responses marked VDJdb matching, which missed private and CD4 specificities.

The CDR3 extends over 17 amino acids. The germline gives CDR1 LGHNA, CDR2 YSLEER. V lost 4 bases and J lost 8, with 23 bases in between. The library protocol tagged individual cDNA molecules with unique molecular identifiers. TCRdb re-called the 5' RACE reads with MiXCR, one entry per CDR3 protein. Among approximately 77,000 distinct CDR3 sequences listed, roughly a sixth were seen once. As to this clonotype: Its antigen is unidentified.

The receptor was derived from an adult who was a healthcare worker with PCR-confirmed SARS-CoV-2 infection or an uninfected control (not recorded which). Material: whole blood. The J gene is TRBJ1-4, the V gene TRBV4-3; D may be TRBD1 (5 bases). CDR3 DNA: TGCGCCAGCAGCCCCAATTTCCAGGGTCGGTCAGGCGAAAAACTGTTTTTT. Translated: CASSPNFQGRSGEKLFF.